The clone carrying this TCR beta chain ranks as medium-sized. Its antigen is still unknown. The germline V gene has CDR1 SGHTA and CDR2 FQGNSA. This CDR3 contains 15 residues. Unmatched junction bases numbered 5, after V lost 1 base and J lost 5 bases. This specimen comes from a study of blood T cells in healthy people across ages. Findings of the study overall: In the absence of known donor CMV status, changes in expanded clonotypes were possibly confounded.

The use of a sample-barcoded 5' primer and a J-beta primer mix characterized a second PCR of about 6 to 12 cycles. MiXCR, applied by TCRdb to the 5' RACE reads, yields one record per CDR3 protein. The sample includes about 1.6 million distinct CDR3 sequences, around 35% of them seen just once. The gene calls are TRBV7-2 and TRBJ1-2; 9 bases are shared with TRBD1. The clonotype was recovered from a woman aged 25 to 45 in good health. Source material: blood. CDR3 sequence: CASSLVSGTGYGYTF. CDR3 coding DNA: TGTGCCAGCAGCTTAGTGTCCGGGACAGGGTATGGCTACACCTTC.